Following are 14 T cell receptor beta chains from one sample sequenced in a study of T cell clones after liver transplantation. The method was immunoSEQ multiplex PCR; TCRdb's version includes in-frame clones alone and lacks a portion of them. The repertoire holds more than 95,000 clones, with approximately 78% as singletons. The input for sequencing was CD4+ T cells from blood, taken before liver transplant. The receptors shown here come from a human donor who received a liver transplant.

A few counts support this clone. This sequence joins TRBV9 and TRBJ1-5; D might be TRBD1 (6 bases). CDR1 SGDLS and CDR2 YYNGEE come from the germline V gene. This CDR3 is built from 15 residues. The V end was cut by 4 bases, the J end by 2 bases, with 13 bases between. This CDR3 reads CASSPRGGGNQPQHF. DNA for the CDR3: TGTGCCAGCAGCCCTAGAGGGGGTGGCAATCAGCCCCAGCATTTT.

The chain combines TRBV11-2 with TRBJ2-5, with D perhaps matching TRBD1 or TRBD2 (5 bases each). Trimming cost V 5 bases and J 5 bases, with 18 bases left between them. The CDR3 spans 15 residues. From germline, CDR1 is SGHAT and CDR2 FQNNGV. In DNA, the CDR3 is TGTGCCAGCAGCCCGTCCGGGGCGGTAGTGGAGACCCAGTACTTC. It codes for CASSPSGAVVETQYF. Complete variable domain (other parts from reference TRBV11-2 and TRBJ2-5): EAGVAQSPRYKIIEKRQSVAFWCNPISGHATLYWYQQILGQGPKLLIQFQNNGVVDDSQLPKDRFSAERLKGVDSTLKIQPAKLEDSAVYLCASSPSGAVVETQYFGPGTRLLVL.

V gene TRBV15 combines with J gene TRBJ2-5; 12 nucleotides agree with TRBD1. The J segment lost 4 bases and the V segment lost 3 bases, leaving 15 bases of the junction unmatched. From germline, CDR1 is LNHNV and CDR2 YYDKDF (reference sequence). This CDR3 contains 19 residues. CDR3 sequence reads: CATSSLGTGGLFGGETQYF. The CDR3, as DNA: TGTGCCACCAGCAGCCTAGGGACAGGGGGCCTTTTTGGTGGAGAGACCCAGTACTTC.

The V and J genes are TRBV7-2 and TRBJ1-1; D is uncertain. CDR1 is SGHTA, CDR2 FQGNSA, per germline. CDR3 size: 14 residues. Trimming stripped 1 base from V and 3 bases from J, with 9 bases between. CDR3 residues: CASSLGLRDTEAFF. The CDR3 nucleotides read TGTGCCAGCAGCTTAGGGTTGAGGGACACTGAAGCTTTCTTT.

This chain joins TRBV27 and TRBJ2-5, with 10 bases identical to TRBD2. The CDR3 has 15 residues. CDR1 MNHEY and CDR2 SMNVEV come from the germline V gene (reference sequence). With 5 bases clipped from V and 3 bases from J, the junction kept 6 bases outside the gene matches. DNA for the CDR3: TGTGCCAGCAGTGCCCGGACTAGCGGTAAAGAGACCCAGTACTTC. It yields the protein CASSARTSGKETQYF.

J is TRBJ2-5 and V is TRBV7-2; 9 nucleotides align to TRBD1. CDR1 SGHTA and CDR2 FQGNSA come from the germline V gene. After removal of 6 bases from V and 5 bases from J, the junction contained 4 bases not matched to a gene. CDR3 size: 13 residues. CDR3 in amino acids: CASSRDRGETQYF. The CDR3 nucleotides read TGTGCCAGCAGTCGAGACAGGGGGGAGACCCAGTACTTC.

The chain couples TRBV28 to TRBJ2-3; D possibly matches TRBD1 or TRBD2 (7 bases each). Germline CDR1 MDHEN, CDR2 SYDVKM. V was cut by 5 bases and J by 4 bases, with 19 bases left in between. The CDR3 is made up of 16 amino acids. The CDR3 is CASSQTGRGPPDTQYF. The CDR3 coding sequence is TGTGCCAGCAGTCAAACAGGGAGGGGGCCACCAGATACGCAGTATTTT.

The chain joins TRBV5-1 to TRBJ1-4; 9 bases are shared with TRBD1. J lost 2 bases, V lost 2 bases, and 4 bases had no gene match. Germline loops: CDR1 SGHRS, CDR2 YFSETQ. The CDR3 totals 16 residues. CDR3 region: CASSLQGATTNEKLFF. In nucleotides, the CDR3 is TGCGCCAGCAGCTTACAGGGGGCTACGACTAATGAAAAACTGTTTTTT.

The chain couples TRBV7-8 to TRBJ1-2, with 7 bases aligning to TRBD1. The germline CDR1 and CDR2 sequences are SGHVS and FQNEAQ. CDR3 length: 17 amino acids. V dropped 5 bases and J dropped 4; count of bases not matched to a gene: 16. The CDR3 coding sequence is TGTGCCAGCAGCCCGAGGACAGGTCTCTACCCCTCCTATGGCTACACCTTC. This gives the protein CASSPRTGLYPSYGYTF.

The chain carries TRBV9 and TRBJ2-6; 7 positions agree with TRBD1. Germline values: CDR1 SGDLS, CDR2 YYNGEE. Losses at the gene ends were 4 bases for V and 0 bases for J; bases not matched to a gene: 10. This CDR3 contains 18 residues. The CDR3 sequence is CASSPWATGHSGANVLTF. DNA of the CDR3: TGTGCCAGCAGCCCTTGGGCGACAGGGCACTCTGGGGCCAACGTCCTGACTTTC.

The CDR3 loop is CASSPRDRGASNQPQHF. CDR3 nucleotides: TGCGCCAGCAGCCCTCGGGACAGGGGGGCAAGCAATCAGCCCCAGCATTTT. This rearrangement joins TRBV4-1 to TRBJ1-5; 11 bases map to TRBD1. This CDR3 has 17 amino acids. The germline CDR1 and CDR2 sequences are MGHRA and YSYEKL. Losses at the gene ends were 4 bases for V and 1 base for J; bases not matched to a gene: 6.

This clone was seen once. CDR3 DNA sequence: TGCGCCAGCAGCCCCAGTAGGGTGAACACTGAAGCTTTCTTT. Translating it yields CASSPSRVNTEAFF. This chain uses TRBV5-1 with TRBJ1-1, with D uncertain. Germline-derived CDR1 and CDR2 are SGHRS and YFSETQ. V lost 4 bases and J lost 0, with 10 bases in between. The CDR3 extends over 14 amino acids. Variable domain in full (rest from reference TRBV5-1 and TRBJ1-1): KAGVTQTPRYLIKTRGQQVTLSCSPISGHRSVSWYQQTPGQGLQFLFEYFSETQRNKGNFPGRFSGRQFSNSRSEMNVSTLELGDSALYLCASSPSRVNTEAFFGQGTRLTVV.

The count of this clone is one. The chain carries TRBV7-9 and TRBJ1-1; D possibly corresponds to TRBD1 (5 bases). Germline V gives CDR1 SEHNR, CDR2 FQNEAQ (reference sequence). Trimming left V 2 bases short and J 5 bases short, with 21 bases between. The CDR3 length is 17 residues. The CDR3 loop is CASSLRSWEGLGTEAFF. The CDR3 bases are TGTGCCAGCAGCTTAAGGTCGTGGGAGGGGCTAGGGACTGAAGCTTTCTTT. The full variable domain, its missing parts supplied by reference TRBV7-9 and TRBJ1-1, is DTGVSQNPRHKITKRGQNVTFRCDPISEHNRLYWYRQTLGQGPEFLTYFQNEAQLEKSRLLSDRFSAERPKGSFSTLEIQRTEQGDSAMYLCASSLRSWEGLGTEAFFGQGTRLTVV.

The chain has TRBV2 and TRBJ2-5, with D perhaps TRBD2 (6 bases). The germline V gene has CDR1 SNHLY and CDR2 FYNNEI. This CDR3 comprises 15 residues. V was shortened by 1 base and J by 7 bases, with 16 bases between the two germline ends. For the CDR3, the DNA is TGTGCCAGCAGTGAAGGGTTTCGGGGGATCGTGACCCAGTACTTC. Amino acid sequence: CASSEGFRGIVTQYF.